The clone carrying this T cell receptor (beta chain) was seen at least ten times. Its antigen is as yet unknown. The data belong to a study of CD8 T cells in ankylosing spondylitis. Scientists made TCR beta libraries using quantitative 5'-RACE with molecular barcodes. TCRdb re-analysed the 5' RACE reads in MiXCR, keeping a single row per CDR3 protein. This table holds over 100,000 distinct CDR3 sequences, over 6.5% found once. This CDR3 comprises 15 residues. The germline V and J ends were trimmed by 0 bases and 3 bases, with 12 bases remaining between them. General study results and limits: In peripheral blood, disease-linked CD8+ clones occurred at relatively low frequencies. A TCR beta motif of several highly homologous variants seemed to mark ankylosing spondylitis blood. Significantly higher representation of disease-linked clones was reported for matched ankylosing spondylitis synovial fluid.

Sequencing input: blood, either unsorted or a sorted T cell fraction (not recorded which). The rearrangement joins TRBV12-3 or TRBV12-4 to TRBJ2-7; D might be TRBD2 (5 bases). The receptor comes from a male donor with ankylosing spondylitis or in good health (not recorded which). Here the CDR3 reads CASSLAIPGSYEQYF. The CDR3 nucleotides are TGTGCCAGCAGTTTAGCGATCCCGGGAAGCTACGAGCAGTACTTC.